This entry is about one TCR beta chain. The CDR3 sequence is 15 residues long. Trimming took 0 bases from V and 7 from J; bases not matched to a gene: 6. Germline V gene sequence: CDR1 LGHNA, CDR2 YSLEER. The authors' processing: Counts of nucleated cells, estimated from reference gene primer amplification, were obtained. Clones were read by immunoSEQ multiplex PCR, and TCRdb kept only the in-frame ones, dropping some. V, J and clone size are taken as reported in that table, and D and trimming were inferred from the DNA itself. The sample contains approximately 68,000 clones, around 80% of which appear only once. This record comes from a study of blood T cell repertoires in COVID-19. As for the study in general: Acute and convalescent COVID-19 samples came from the United States, Italy and Spain. PBMCs, B-cell-depleted T cells, or T cells were the source of the cDNA or gDNA that made up the material.

This clonotype was sampled from a human donor in a cohort sampled during active COVID-19. The V gene is TRBV4-3, the J gene TRBJ2-1; TRBD2 matches 7 bases. The sequencing sample was made of peripheral blood. As DNA, the CDR3 is TGCGCCAGCAGCCAAGAGATAGCGGGCATAAATGAGCAGTTCTTC. Translation gives CASSQEIAGINEQFF.